This T cell receptor beta chain was identified during a study of cytomegalovirus exposure and HLA in healthy donors (dated by TCRdb to 2016 to 2017). About the study as a whole: An earlier analysis of some 600 of the donors reported 250 to 300 Gb of sequence data and 117 million unique TCR beta sequences obtained from around 180 million T cells. Using immunosequencing, the study profiled T cell repertoires from fewer than 700 subjects and related those repertoires to cytomegalovirus serostatus. HLA typing included class I and class II loci at four-digit resolution. A later genetic analysis used genome-wide SNP genotypes for about 65% of the roughly 670 donors, treating that subset as a discovery cohort. To decide whether each TCR beta V gene segment behaved as functional or pseudogenic, an earlier analysis of over 500 of the donors relied on high-throughput TCR beta sequencing. Because of strong linkage in the cohort, a handful of DR-DQ haplotypes were treated as single units for association and clustering. To study patterns of TCR occurrence, a later analysis re-analyzed previously published TCR beta repertoires from 666 donors and added high-resolution HLA genotyping. Of the 350 to 400 genotyped donors, about 80% fell in the genetic ancestry cluster associated with self-reported Caucasian donors. The number of donors typed differed by locus, with about 629-630 for A, B, C, DRB1 and DQB1, around 520 for DQA1, 600 to 610 for DPA1, and 450 to 480 for DPB1. Roughly 300 gigabases of sequencing data and around 85 million unique TCR sequences made up an early release that covered nearly 650 HLA-typed donors. All discovery cohort repertoires had been generated on a single sequencing platform. Rather than drawing on any new phenotypic data, the later analysis identified candidate immune exposures from TCR beta sequences and the way those sequences occurred across donors. The study aimed to test whether signatures of past pathogen exposure could be identified by cataloging public T cell receptors. Alongside the repertoire data, information on donor age, sex, ethnicity and CMV serostatus was compiled. In addition to the first cohort of several hundred subjects, a separate validation cohort of 120 different subjects was used. The study combined high-throughput TCR immunosequencing, statistical association of individual TCRs with disease status, and machine learning to predict cytomegalovirus infection status. Across around 400 genotyped donors of the cohort, an average of about 240,000 unique TCR beta nucleotide sequences per donor were sequenced, and 15% to 20% of those sequences were non-productive.

Notes on this clone: There is no known antigen for this receptor. Per-base quality was not reported, and no clone a single base away is much larger than it.

Looking up the germline V gene yields CDR1 MNHEY and CDR2 SVGAGI. From the cysteine up to the phenylalanine, the CDR3 has a length of 16 residues. This entry keeps only the CDR3 DNA: 48 bases, framed from base 1. Germline trimming: 2 bases from V, 4 bases from J; junction bases outside gene matches: 8. General conclusions and limits of the study: Because counts were too low, around 17 rarely observed V segments, including chromosome 9 orphons, were left out of the earlier analysis of 500 to 750 of the donors. According to a later analysis, TCR association rates differed among HLA loci, with DRB1 alleles showing the most associated TCRs and HLA-C alleles showing the fewest. For the cohort, immune exposure information was limited to CMV serostatus. Most TCR sequences were seen in very few donors, while some public TCRs were found in many individuals. The authors suggested that the approach could potentially be extended to other disease states and immunological phenotypes. Some IMGT-functional V segments, including TRBV6-2 and TRBV6-3, could not be distinguished by the 87-base-pair reads and were therefore excluded. The classifier was reported to diagnose cytomegalovirus status with high specificity and sensitivity in both the original and validation cohorts. Broadly in line with IMGT annotations, most TCR beta V segments showed up in productive rearrangements about 90% or about 30% of the time in an earlier analysis of some 590 of the donors. This cohort had only TCR beta chains sequenced, and the lack of alpha or paired-chain data limited which features could be detected. Most CMV-associated TCR beta chains appeared to be HLA-restricted in a later analysis, and the HLA associations seemed to be driven largely by CMV exposure. A later analysis associated some 17,000 TCR beta sequences with specific HLA alleles at a false discovery rate of 0.05. In a later analysis, HLA-associated TCR beta chains showed more clonal expansion and lower generation probabilities than non-associated chains that were equally common. A cluster of highly shared sequence variants was judged likely to represent a technical artifact of the sequencing pipeline. Three of the identified cytomegalovirus-associated TCR beta chains were confirmed in vitro to be specific for cytomegalovirus antigens. The study gave a list of some 150 TCR beta chains associated with cytomegalovirus. When HLA alleles, especially DR and DQ, strongly co-occurred, attributing TCR associations to individual alleles was difficult. Roughly uniform sequencing depth across donors was assumed in presence/absence analyses, although this assumption may not hold. Linkage disequilibrium might explain the correlated functional status among segregating V segments, but an unknown experimental factor could not be excluded. Several of the top co-occurrence clusters appeared to be linked to parvovirus B19, influenza, CMV and Epstein-Barr virus, according to a later analysis. V-gene and J-gene trimming of TCR beta chains was associated with a missense DCLRE1C variant in a later genetic analysis, and the association was replicated in an independent cohort. A further reported finding was that TCR beta sequences accurately predicted the HLA-A and HLA-B alleles for most subjects in the first cohort. Because HLA typing was unavailable for some donors at each locus, only the typed subset was used in association tests. In a later genetic analysis, fewer N-insertions in productive TCRs were reported among donors in an Asian-associated ancestry cluster than the approximately 710-donor mean.

The cohort was made up of about 670 healthy bone marrow donors. At the time of sampling, every cohort member was nominally healthy, though immune exposures that went unrecorded were likely present. The donor was CMV seronegative and was included in the group of over 300 seronegative cohort members. Each donor provided a peripheral blood sample, and peripheral blood mononuclear cells were used for TCR beta sequencing. The Qiagen DNeasy Blood Extraction Kit was used to extract genomic DNA from the blood cell samples. To prepare the library, the immunoSEQ multiplex PCR assay was applied. A mixture of 60 forward primers for TCR Vbeta segments and 13 reverse primers for TCR Jbeta segments was used in the multiplex PCR. Amplification of the CDR3 region of rearranged TCR beta genes was performed with a multiplex PCR assay on genomic DNA. The amplified TCR beta libraries were sequenced on the Illumina HiSeq System as 87-base-pair reads. As for the original processing: A later analysis counted about 76 million unique TCR beta chains across the 700 or so repertoires, and 10 million to 12 million of these chains were shared by at least two donors. Raw reads were error-corrected and collapsed into unique sequences with a nearest-neighbor algorithm that merged closely related sequences to remove PCR and sequencing errors. CDR3 sequences were aligned to IMGT reference sequences to assign V, D and J gene segments. For a sequence to be retained, at least a six-nucleotide match to both a V gene segment and a J gene segment was required. A rearrangement counted as productive if the CDR3 had no stop codons and remained in frame with V and J, and every other rearrangement counted as non-productive. CDR3 was defined according to IMGT convention as the region running from the second conserved V-encoded cysteine to the conserved J-encoded phenylalanine. Sequences without an unambiguous match to a single V gene segment were excluded from the earlier analysis of 450 to 650 of the donors. In an earlier analysis of some 590 of the donors, a V segment was called functional when productive rearrangements were above 56.7%, and segregating when the standard deviation between donors exceeded 5%. To diagnose cytomegalovirus status from the catalog of TCR beta chain sequences, a statistical classification framework was built. In a later analysis, TCR nucleotide sequences were compared against IMGT/GENE-DB human TR gene sequences so that V and J genes could be assigned. A later analysis assigned CDR3 sequences and most-parsimonious VDJ recombination scenarios with the TCRdist pipeline. In a later analysis, every TCR beta chain was defined by the combination of its CDR3 amino acid sequence and its V-gene family, and reads without a unique V-gene family were dropped. A later analysis removed 592 highly shared, low-generation-probability nucleotide sequences to deal with suspected cross-contamination and a sequencing artifact. A later analysis calculated a clonal expansion index for each public chain from normalized within-repertoire ranks of inferred template counts. In a later analysis, generation probabilities were computed using a VDJ recombination model fitted to out-of-frame rearrangements, and the results were checked against IGoR. A later analysis scored TCR-TCR, TCR-HLA and TCR-CMV co-occurrence with hypergeometric tests, applying a repertoire-size bias correction to TCR pairs. In a later analysis, false discovery rates were estimated by permuting HLA or CMV assignments 20 times. In a later analysis, co-occurring TCRs were grouped using DBSCAN, with TCRdist sequence similarity added in when clustering inside HLA-allele-positive subsets. Repertoires with fewer than 30,000 or more than 120,000 public chains were left out of co-occurrence clustering, as were several repertoires with anomalous nucleotide sharing. Not all clones reach the TCRdb copy of this immuneACCESS table, which keeps in-frame sequences only. Checked studies attribute under half of the gap to unresolved V genes and leave the rest unexplained. Clone size and the V and J calls come from that table; the DNA yielded D and trimming. The sample data list approximately 150,000 clones, and less than 90% of these were observed just once. The leading ten clones occupy around 0.93% of the sample.

Sequencing was carried out using PBMCs. This chain joins TRBV6-5 to TRBJ2-3, with 8 junctional bases fitting TRBD2. The receptor was isolated from a man younger than 45 in good health and CMV-seronegative. The DNA reads TGTGCCAGCAGTTACGATCCGGGGGGGAGCGCAGATACGCAGTATTTT. Translated, it gives CASSYDPGGSADTQYF.